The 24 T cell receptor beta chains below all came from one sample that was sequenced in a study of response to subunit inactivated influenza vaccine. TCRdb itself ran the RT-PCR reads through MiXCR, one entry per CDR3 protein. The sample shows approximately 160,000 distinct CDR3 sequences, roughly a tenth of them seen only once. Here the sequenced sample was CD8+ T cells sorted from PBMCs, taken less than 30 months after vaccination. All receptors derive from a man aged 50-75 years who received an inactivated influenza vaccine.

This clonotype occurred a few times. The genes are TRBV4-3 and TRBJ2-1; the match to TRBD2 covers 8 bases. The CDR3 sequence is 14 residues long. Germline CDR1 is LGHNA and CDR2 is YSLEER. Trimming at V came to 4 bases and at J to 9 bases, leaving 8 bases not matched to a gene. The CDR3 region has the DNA TGCGCCAGCAGCCCCCCGGGACTAGGTCGTGAGCAGTTCTTC. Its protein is CASSPPGLGREQFF.

The CDR3 is CASSLPPGTSKNIQYF. The DNA for the CDR3 is TGTGCCAGCAGTTTGCCTCCTGGGACATCCAAAAACATTCAGTACTTC. The rearrangement links TRBV28 to TRBJ2-4; TRBD1 might be the D (6 bases). The germline V gene has CDR1 MDHEN and CDR2 SYDVKM. This CDR3 spans 16 amino acids. Trimming removed 3 bases at V and 2 bases at J, with 14 bases between.

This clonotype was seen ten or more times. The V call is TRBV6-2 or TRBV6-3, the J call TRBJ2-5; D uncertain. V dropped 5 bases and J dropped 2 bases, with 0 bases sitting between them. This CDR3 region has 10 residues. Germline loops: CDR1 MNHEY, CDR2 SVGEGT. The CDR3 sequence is CASSQETQYF. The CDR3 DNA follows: TGTGCCAGCAGTCAAGAGACCCAGTACTTC.

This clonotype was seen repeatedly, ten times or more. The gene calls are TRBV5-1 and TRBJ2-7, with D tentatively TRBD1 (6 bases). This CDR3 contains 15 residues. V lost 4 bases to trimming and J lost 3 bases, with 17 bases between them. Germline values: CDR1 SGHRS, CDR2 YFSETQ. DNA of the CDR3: TGCGCCAGCAGCCTTACCGGGACACCGTACTACGAGCAGTACTTC. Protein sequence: CASSLTGTPYYEQYF.

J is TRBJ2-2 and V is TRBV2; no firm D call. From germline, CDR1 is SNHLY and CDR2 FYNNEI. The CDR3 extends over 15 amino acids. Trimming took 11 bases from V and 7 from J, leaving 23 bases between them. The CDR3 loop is CAAGVSALQGGELFF. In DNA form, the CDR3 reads TGTGCCGCAGGTGTTTCTGCGCTACAAGGCGGGGAGCTGTTTTTT.

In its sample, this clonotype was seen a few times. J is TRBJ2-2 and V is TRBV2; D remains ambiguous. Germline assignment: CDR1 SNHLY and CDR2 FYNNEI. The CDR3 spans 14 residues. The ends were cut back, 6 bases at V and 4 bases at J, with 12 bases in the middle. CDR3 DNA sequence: TGTGCCAGCAGGGTGACAAGGGTCACCGGGGAGCTGTTTTTT. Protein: CASRVTRVTGELFF.

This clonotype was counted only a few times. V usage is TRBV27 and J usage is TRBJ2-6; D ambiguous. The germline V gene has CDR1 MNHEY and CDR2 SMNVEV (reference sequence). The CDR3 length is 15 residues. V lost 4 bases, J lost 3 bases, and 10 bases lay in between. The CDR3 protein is CASSSPRSGANVLTF. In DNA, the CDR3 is TGTGCCAGCAGTTCCCCCAGGAGTGGGGCCAACGTCCTGACTTTC.

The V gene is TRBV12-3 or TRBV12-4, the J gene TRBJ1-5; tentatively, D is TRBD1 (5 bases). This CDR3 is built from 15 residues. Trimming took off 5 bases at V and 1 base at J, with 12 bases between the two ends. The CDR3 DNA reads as TGTGCCAGCAGTCAGATCCGGGACAGCAATCAGCCCCAGCATTTT. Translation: CASSQIRDSNQPQHF.

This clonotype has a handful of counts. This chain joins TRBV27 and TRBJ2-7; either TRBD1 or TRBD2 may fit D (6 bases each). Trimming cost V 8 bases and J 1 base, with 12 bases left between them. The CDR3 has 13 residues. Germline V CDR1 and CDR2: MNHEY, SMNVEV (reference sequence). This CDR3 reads CASWGASSYEQYF. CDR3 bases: TGTGCCAGCTGGGGGGCTTCGTCCTACGAGCAGTACTTC.

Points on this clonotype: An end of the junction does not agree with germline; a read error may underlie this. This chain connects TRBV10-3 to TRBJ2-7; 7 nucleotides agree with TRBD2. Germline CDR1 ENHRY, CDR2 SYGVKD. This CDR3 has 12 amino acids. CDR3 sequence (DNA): TGTCCCATCAGCGGCGGGAGCAGCGAGCAGTACTTC. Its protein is CPISGGSSEQYF.

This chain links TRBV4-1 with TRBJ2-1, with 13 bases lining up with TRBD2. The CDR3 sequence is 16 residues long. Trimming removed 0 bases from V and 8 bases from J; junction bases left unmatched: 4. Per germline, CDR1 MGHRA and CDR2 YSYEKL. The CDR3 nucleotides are TGCGCCAGCAGCCAAGATCGACTAGCGGGAGGCTATGAGCAGTTCTTC. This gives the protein CASSQDRLAGGYEQFF.

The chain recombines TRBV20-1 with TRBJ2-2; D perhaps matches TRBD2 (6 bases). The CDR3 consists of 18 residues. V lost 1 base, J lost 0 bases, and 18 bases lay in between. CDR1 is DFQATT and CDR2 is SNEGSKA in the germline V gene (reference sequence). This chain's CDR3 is CSARGPPGSGPNTGELFF. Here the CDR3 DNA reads TGCAGTGCTAGAGGGCCCCCGGGTAGCGGCCCGAACACCGGGGAGCTGTTTTTT.

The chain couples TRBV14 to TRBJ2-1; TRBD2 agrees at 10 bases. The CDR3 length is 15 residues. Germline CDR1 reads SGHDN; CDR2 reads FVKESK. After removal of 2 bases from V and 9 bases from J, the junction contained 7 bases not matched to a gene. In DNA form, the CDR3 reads TGTGCCAGCAGCCAAATTCTGAGCGGGAGGGTTGAGCAGTTCTTC. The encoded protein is CASSQILSGRVEQFF.

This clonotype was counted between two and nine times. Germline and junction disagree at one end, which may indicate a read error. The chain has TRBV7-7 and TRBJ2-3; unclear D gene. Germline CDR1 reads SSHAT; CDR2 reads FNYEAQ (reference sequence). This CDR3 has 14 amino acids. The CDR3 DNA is TGTGCTAGCAGCCCTATTCGGGGCACAGATACGCAGTATTTT. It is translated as CASSPIRGTDTQYF.

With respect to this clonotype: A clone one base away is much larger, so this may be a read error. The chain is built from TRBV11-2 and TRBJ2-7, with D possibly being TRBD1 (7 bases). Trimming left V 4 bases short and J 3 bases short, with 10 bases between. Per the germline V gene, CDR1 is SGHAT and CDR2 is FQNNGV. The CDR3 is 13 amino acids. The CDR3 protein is CASSSGDSYEQYF. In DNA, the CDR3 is TGTGCCAGCAGCTCGGGGGACAGCTACGAGCAGTACTTC.

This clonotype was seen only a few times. CDR3 sequence: CASSSEGQARGYTF. CDR3 nucleotides: TGTGCCAGCAGCTCGGAGGGACAGGCTCGTGGCTACACCTTC. V usage is TRBV7-9 and J usage is TRBJ1-2; 8 positions match TRBD1. Germline CDR1 and CDR2: SEHNR and FQNEAQ (reference sequence). The length of the CDR3 is 14 residues. V was pared by 4 bases and J by 7 bases, with 8 bases of the junction left unmatched.

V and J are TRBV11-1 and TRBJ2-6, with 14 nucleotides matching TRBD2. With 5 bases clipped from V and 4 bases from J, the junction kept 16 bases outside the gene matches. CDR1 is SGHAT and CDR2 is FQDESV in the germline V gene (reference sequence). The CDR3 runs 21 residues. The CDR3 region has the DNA TGTGCCAGCAGCACTGGACTAGCGGGAGGTCCCCGTGTGTGGGGGGCCAACGTCCTGACTTTC. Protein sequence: CASSTGLAGGPRVWGANVLTF.

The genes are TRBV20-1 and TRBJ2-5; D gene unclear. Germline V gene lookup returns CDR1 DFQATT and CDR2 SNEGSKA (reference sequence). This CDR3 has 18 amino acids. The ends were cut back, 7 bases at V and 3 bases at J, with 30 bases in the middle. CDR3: CSGRAPGRWQFTEETQYF. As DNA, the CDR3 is TGCAGTGGTAGGGCTCCGGGCCGCTGGCAATTCACGGAAGAGACCCAGTACTTC.

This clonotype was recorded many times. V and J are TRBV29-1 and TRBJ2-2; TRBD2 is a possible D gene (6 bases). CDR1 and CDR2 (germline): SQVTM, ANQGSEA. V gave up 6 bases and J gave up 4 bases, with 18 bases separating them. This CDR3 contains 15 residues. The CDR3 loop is CSVLDTGLATGELFF. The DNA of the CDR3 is TGCAGCGTCCTCGATACGGGACTTGCCACCGGGGAGCTGTTTTTT.

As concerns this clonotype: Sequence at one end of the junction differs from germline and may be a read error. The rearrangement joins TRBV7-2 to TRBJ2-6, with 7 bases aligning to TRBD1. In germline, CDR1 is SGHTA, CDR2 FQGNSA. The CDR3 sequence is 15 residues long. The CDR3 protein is CACSDRVSGANVLTF. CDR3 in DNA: TGTGCCTGCAGCGACAGGGTATCTGGGGCCAACGTCCTGACTTTC.

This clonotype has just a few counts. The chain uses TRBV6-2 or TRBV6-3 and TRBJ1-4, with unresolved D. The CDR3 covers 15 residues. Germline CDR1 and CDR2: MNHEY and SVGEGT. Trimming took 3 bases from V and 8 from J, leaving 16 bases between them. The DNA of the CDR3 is TGTGCCAGCAGTTATTTCCGGAACCCAATCGAAAAACTGTTTTTT. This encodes CASSYFRNPIEKLFF.

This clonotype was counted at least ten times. CDR3 sequence reads: CASSLWGDTLTEAFF. The CDR3 DNA follows: TGTGCCAGCAGCTTATGGGGTGACACTCTCACTGAAGCTTTCTTT. J is TRBJ1-1 and V is TRBV11-2; D unclear. V dropped 2 bases and J dropped 4 bases, with 14 bases sitting between them. The germline V gene encodes CDR1 SGHAT and CDR2 FQNNGV. CDR3 length equals 15 residues.

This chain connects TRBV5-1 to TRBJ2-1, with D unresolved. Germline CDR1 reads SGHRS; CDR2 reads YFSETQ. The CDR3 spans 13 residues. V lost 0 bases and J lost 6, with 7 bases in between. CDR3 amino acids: CASSLGQVNEQFF. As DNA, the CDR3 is TGCGCCAGCAGCTTGGGGCAGGTCAATGAGCAGTTCTTC.

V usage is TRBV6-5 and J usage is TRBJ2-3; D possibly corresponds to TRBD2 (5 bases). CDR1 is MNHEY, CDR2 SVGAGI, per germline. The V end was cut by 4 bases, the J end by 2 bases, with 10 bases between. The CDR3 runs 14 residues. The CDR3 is CASSSSGFTDTQYF. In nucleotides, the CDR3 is TGTGCCAGCAGTTCATCGGGGTTCACAGATACGCAGTATTTT.